Each of the 17 T cell receptor beta chains below was sequenced from the same sample in a study of CD8+CD57+ T cells in acquired aplastic anemia. Patients sequenced had flow cytometry evidence of CD8+CD57+ cell expansion. Profiling that covered TCR beta VDJ and CDR3 relied on genomic DNA as its template. Each CDR3 protein is one row after TCRdb ran MiXCR on the reads. The table has under 150,000 distinct CDR3 sequences, over 30% seen once. Sequenced sample: sorted CD4+, CD8+, or CD8+CD57+ T cells (not recorded which) from PBMCs. The receptors stem from a human donor with aplastic anemia.

Concerning this clonotype: A much bigger clone sits one base away, suggesting this may be a read error. The CDR3 DNA is TGTGCCAGCAGCTTAGCGGGTACTAGCGGGGGGGCCCAAGAGACCCAGTGCTTC. Protein product: CASSLAGTSGGAQETQCF. The gene calls are TRBV11-1 and TRBJ2-5; 13 nucleotides match TRBD2. CDR3 size: 18 residues. Germline values: CDR1 SGHAT, CDR2 FQDESV (reference sequence).

This clonotype was observed once. The V gene is TRBV7-2, the J gene TRBJ1-5; no clear D. Germline CDR1 reads SGHTA; CDR2 reads FQGNSA. CDR3 length: 15 amino acids. Trimming removed 3 bases at V and 5 bases at J, with 14 bases between. CDR3 sequence: CASSFEGNRYQPQHF. In nucleotides, the CDR3 is TGTGCCAGCAGCTTCGAAGGGAATAGATATCAGCCCCAGCATTTT.

This clonotype was counted only a few times. This could be a read error, since a much larger clone is one nucleotide away. V gene TRBV7-6 combines with J gene TRBJ2-2; TRBD2 matches 8 bases. The CDR3 has 15 residues. Germline CDR1 SGHVS, CDR2 FNYEAQ. The CDR3 nucleotides read TGTGCCCGCAGACCTACGGGGGGGAACGCCGGGGAGCTGTTTTTT. It codes for CARRPTGGNAGELFF.

Many counts were recorded for this clonotype. The chain joins TRBV20-1 to TRBJ1-6; 7 bases align to TRBD1. J was trimmed by 0 bases and V by 0 bases; bases with no gene match: 5. The CDR3 extends over 17 amino acids. CDR1 and CDR2 from the germline V gene are DFQATT and SNEGSKA (reference sequence). CDR3 loop: CSARDGAGGSYNSPLHF. The CDR3 nucleotides are TGCAGTGCTAGAGATGGGGCAGGGGGCTCCTATAATTCACCCCTCCACTTT.

This chain links TRBV11-2 with TRBJ2-1; no definite D call. Deletions cut 0 bases from V and 0 bases from J, with 6 bases between. CDR1 is SGHAT, CDR2 FQNNGV, per germline. The CDR3 totals 15 residues. The CDR3 DNA is TGTGCCAGCAGCTTAGATCGTAGCTCCTACAATGAGCAGTTCTTC. Translation: CASSLDRSSYNEQFF.

This clonotype appeared a single time. A read error is possible here, since a much larger clone lies one base away. This rearrangement joins TRBV11-2 to TRBJ2-7; 9 nucleotides align to TRBD1. In germline, CDR1 is SGHAT, CDR2 FQNNGV. This CDR3 is built from 15 residues. V lost 5 bases and J lost 3; bases outside the gene matches: 8. The CDR3, as DNA: TGTGCCAGCAGCCCGAACAGGGGGCGAGGCTACGAGCAGTACGTC. Protein product: CASSPNRGRGYEQYV.

This clonotype has a handful of counts. V and J are TRBV4-3 and TRBJ2-5, with TRBD1 identical over 8 bases. With V trimmed by 2 bases and J by 4 bases, 9 bases remained unmatched. The CDR3 covers 16 residues. Germline V gene sequence: CDR1 LGHNA, CDR2 YSLEER. For the CDR3, the DNA is TGCGCCAGCAGCCAATTTTCAGGGGGCGGAGGAGAGACCCAGTACTTC. It codes for CASSQFSGGGGETQYF.

The chain has TRBV9 and TRBJ1-5; D is possibly TRBD1 (5 bases). Trimming shortened V by 0 bases and J by 5 bases, and 12 bases separated the two germline ends. CDR1 and CDR2 (germline): SGDLS, YYNGEE. CDR3 length: 15 amino acids. The CDR3 sequence: CASSVGSGGHQPQHF. CDR3 sequence (DNA): TGTGCCAGCAGCGTAGGTTCGGGGGGACATCAGCCCCAGCATTTT.

This clonotype was found many times. The gene calls are TRBV7-9 and TRBJ1-1, with unresolved D. The CDR3 spans 11 residues. Germline values: CDR1 SEHNR, CDR2 FQNEAQ (reference sequence). V was shortened by 8 bases and J by 7 bases, with 11 bases between the two germline ends. The CDR3 loop reads CASGRVNEAFF. In DNA form, the CDR3 reads TGTGCCAGCGGCCGGGTAAATGAAGCTTTCTTT.

In the case of this clonotype: This may stem from a read error, because a much larger clone lies one nucleotide away. This rearrangement joins TRBV20-1 to TRBJ1-1; D is possibly TRBD1 (6 bases). The CDR3 is made up of 14 amino acids. V was clipped by 5 bases and J by 3 bases, with 16 bases between them. Germline assignment: CDR1 DFQATT and CDR2 SNEGSKA (reference sequence). The CDR3 DNA reads as TGCAGTGCTGTCGGACAGAGAATGGACACTGAAGCTTTCTTT. Protein product: CSAVGQRMDTEAFF.

This clonotype was seen ten or more times. The J gene is TRBJ2-5, the V gene TRBV7-3, with D tentatively TRBD1 or TRBD2 (5 bases each). The germline V gene has CDR1 SGHTA and CDR2 FQGTGA. This CDR3 spans 15 amino acids. V lost 4 bases and J lost 2, with 14 bases in between. The CDR3 nucleotides read TGTGCCAGCAGCTCGCCGGGACGGCCTCAAGAGACCCAGTACTTC. Its translation is CASSSPGRPQETQYF.

This clonotype was detected only a few times. The rearrangement uses TRBV27 and TRBJ1-2, with D maybe TRBD1 (5 bases). Looked up from germline, CDR1 is MNHEY and CDR2 is SMNVEV (reference sequence). This CDR3 spans 16 amino acids. V was shortened by 2 bases and J by 2 bases, with 15 bases between the two germline ends. The CDR3 DNA reads TGTGCCAGCAGTTTAGCAAGCCGGGGCGCGAACTATGGCTACACCTTC. Translating it yields CASSLASRGANYGYTF.

This clonotype was seen repeatedly, ten times or more. The chain employs TRBV10-3 and TRBJ2-7; D possibly corresponds to TRBD1 (6 bases). Germline assignment: CDR1 ENHRY and CDR2 SYGVKD. Deletions cut 11 bases from V and 2 bases from J, with 22 bases between. The CDR3 is 15 residues long. The CDR3 protein is CASEDRTKLTYEQYF. The CDR3, as DNA: TGTGCCTCTGAAGACAGGACGAAGCTTACCTACGAGCAGTACTTC.

This clonotype was picked up a small number of times. V and J are TRBV10-3 and TRBJ1-4, with D perhaps TRBD1 (5 bases). Germline V lookup: CDR1 ENHRY, CDR2 SYGVKD. The V and J ends lost 3 bases and 4 bases respectively, with 15 bases between them. The CDR3 is made up of 16 amino acids. The CDR3 DNA follows: TGTGCCATCAGTGACCCAAGACAGTTGGGTAATGAAAAACTGTTTTTT. Amino acid sequence: CAISDPRQLGNEKLFF.

This clonotype was seen only a few times. This could be a read error, since a much larger clone is one nucleotide away. The rearrangement uses TRBV20-1 and TRBJ2-7, with TRBD2 identical over 9 bases. The V and J ends lost 0 bases and 5 bases, in that order; junction bases with no gene match: 5. The CDR3 covers 14 residues. Looked up from germline, CDR1 is DFQATT and CDR2 is SNEGSKA (reference sequence). Written as DNA, the CDR3 is TGCAGTGCTAGAGACGGGACTAGCAGACACGAGCAGTACTTC. It specifies CSARDGTSRHEQYF.

This clonotype was recorded many times. This chain uses TRBV19 with TRBJ2-1; maybe TRBD1 (6 bases). V was pared by 4 bases and J by 4 bases, with 11 bases between. The CDR3 is 14 residues long. Germline CDR1 is LNHDA and CDR2 is SQIVND (reference sequence). DNA for the CDR3: TGTGCCAGTAGTAACGGACAGAATTACAATGAGCAGTTCTTC. It specifies CASSNGQNYNEQFF.

J is TRBJ2-7 and V is TRBV15; TRBD2 is a possible D gene (6 bases). The CDR3 consists of 15 residues. Germline V lookup: CDR1 LNHNV, CDR2 YYDKDF (reference sequence). V was trimmed by 0 bases and J by 2 bases, leaving 11 bases between them. The CDR3 nucleotides read TGTGCCACCAGCAGAGATGATAGCGGTGCCTACGAGCAGTACTTC. Residues: CATSRDDSGAYEQYF.